This TCR beta chain was recovered during a study of OX40 agonist ivuxolimab in advanced cancers. Study information: Mean age roughly 65 years, range about 23 to 80; approximately 83% male.

Libraries were prepared by immunoSEQ multiplex PCR; TCRdb keeps only in-frame clonotypes and omits some of them. The top ten hold 3% to 4.5% of the sample, which has about 95,000 clones, 70% to 85% seen once. The clonotype originates from an adult with an advanced solid tumor such as melanoma, head and neck, liver or kidney cancer. The input for sequencing was CD4+ or CD8+ T cells sorted from blood, taken in a trial of the OX40 agonist ivuxolimab.

CDR3 sequence reads: CANKGGLYGYTF. CDR3 bases: TGCGCCAATAAAGGGGGCCTCTATGGCTACACCTTC. V and J are TRBV5-1 and TRBJ1-2, with TRBD1 matching over 7 bases. The CDR3 length is 12 residues. CDR1 is SGHRS, CDR2 YFSETQ, per germline. V dropped 9 bases and J dropped 4; count of bases not matched to a gene: 6.